Shown below are 14 T cell receptor beta chains from a single sample sequenced in a study of identical twins. Via MiXCR, TCRdb re-called the 5' RACE reads, giving one row per CDR3 protein. The table includes 600,000 to 800,000 distinct CDR3 sequences, 21% detected once. These data were likewise used in another study, on T cells expressing NK-cell markers.

The sample comprised PBMCs. These receptors originate from a woman aged 18-30 years in good health.

This clonotype showed up just a few times. The gene calls are TRBV20-1 and TRBJ2-1, with a possible D match to TRBD1 (5 bases). Germline V gene data show CDR1 as DFQATT and CDR2 as SNEGSKA (reference sequence). The length of the CDR3 is 13 residues. Trimming took off 7 bases at V and 7 bases at J, with 17 bases between the two ends. The CDR3 region is CSGPGMIGNEQFF. The CDR3 nucleotides are TGCAGTGGCCCAGGGATGATCGGGAATGAGCAGTTCTTC.

This clonotype was found once. The chain carries TRBV14 and TRBJ2-7, with TRBD2 as a possible D gene (6 bases). Germline loops: CDR1 SGHDN, CDR2 FVKESK. V dropped 3 bases and J dropped 6 bases, with 12 bases sitting between them. This CDR3 contains 13 residues. The CDR3 loop reads CASSQRTTVEQYF. Written as DNA, the CDR3 is TGTGCCAGCAGCCAGAGGACTACCGTCGAGCAGTACTTC.

This clonotype showed up just a few times. A much more abundant neighbour one base away suggests this may be a read error. The chain combines TRBV20-1 with TRBJ1-5; possibly TRBD1 for D (5 bases). V was cut by 3 bases and J by 3 bases, with 15 bases left in between. Per the germline V gene, CDR1 is DFQATT and CDR2 is SNEGSKA (reference sequence). The CDR3 has 15 residues. As DNA, the CDR3 is TGCAGTGCTAGGGATAGACAGTTTCACAATCAGCCCCAGCATTTT. This sequence encodes CSARDRQFHNQPQHF.

The J gene is TRBJ2-5, the V gene TRBV20-1; 8 positions agree with TRBD2. The CDR3 is made up of 16 amino acids. After removal of 1 base from V and 3 bases from J, the junction contained 10 bases not matched to a gene. Germline CDR1 DFQATT, CDR2 SNEGSKA (reference sequence). CDR3 nucleotides: TGCAGTGCTAGAGTCGGGAGGGCCCGTGTGGAAGAGACCCAGTACTTC. Translating it yields CSARVGRARVEETQYF.

The chain combines TRBV25-1 with TRBJ2-1, with TRBD1 matching over 10 bases. V lost 3 bases and J lost 7; bases outside the gene matches: 0. Germline-derived CDR1 and CDR2 are MGHDK and SYGVNS. This CDR3 has 13 amino acids. CDR3 protein: CASSEDRGNEQFF. CDR3 coding DNA: TGTGCCAGCAGTGAGGACAGGGGGAATGAGCAGTTCTTC.

This clonotype occurred once. The chain uses TRBV18 and TRBJ1-1; D may be TRBD1 (6 bases). The V and J ends lost 2 bases and 3 bases respectively, with 16 bases between them. Per germline, CDR1 KGHSH and CDR2 LQKENI. The CDR3 length is 16 residues. The CDR3 DNA sequence: TGTGCCAGCTCACCAAGAGTATTGGGGGGCGACACTGAAGCTTTCTTT. This gives the protein CASSPRVLGGDTEAFF.

V usage is TRBV10-2 and J usage is TRBJ2-1; no reliable D call. V lost 4 bases and J lost 8, with 6 bases in between. This CDR3 is built from 11 residues. Germline V lookup: CDR1 WSHSY, CDR2 SAAADI. The CDR3: CASSGRYEQFF. CDR3 coding DNA: TGCGCCAGCAGTGGACGCTATGAGCAGTTCTTC.

This clonotype was seen a handful of times. The chain is built from TRBV5-1 and TRBJ2-3; 7 bases agree with TRBD2. The CDR3 runs to 17 residues. Germline V lookup: CDR1 SGHRS, CDR2 YFSETQ. Trimming at V came to 0 bases and at J to 2 bases, leaving 9 bases not matched to a gene. CDR3 in amino acids: CASSLARGVGYTDTQYF. CDR3 coding DNA: TGCGCCAGCAGCTTGGCTCGGGGGGTAGGTTACACAGATACGCAGTATTTT.

The CDR3 loop is CSVLRPHRGQDTGELFF. The CDR3 DNA is TGCAGCGTTCTCCGCCCCCACAGGGGGCAAGACACCGGGGAGCTGTTTTTT. The rearrangement joins TRBV29-1 to TRBJ2-2, with 9 bases identical to TRBD1. The CDR3 extends over 17 amino acids. With V trimmed by 5 bases and J by 3 bases, 13 bases remained unmatched. Per germline, CDR1 SQVTM and CDR2 ANQGSEA.

Note on this clonotype: Relative to the germline gene, one junction end is altered; a read error may explain this. This sequence joins TRBV5-1 and TRBJ1-2; D is perhaps TRBD1 (6 bases). Germline values: CDR1 SGHRS, CDR2 YFSETQ. This CDR3 comprises 15 residues. The CDR3 region has the DNA TGCGGCAGCAGCCCGGGAGCAGGGGTAAACTATGGCTACACCTTC. Translated: CGSSPGAGVNYGYTF.

The table lists this clonotype with many counts. The chain is built from TRBV12-3 or TRBV12-4 and TRBJ2-7; possibly TRBD1 for D (6 bases). The CDR3 loop spans 12 amino acids. Trimming left V 6 bases short and J 8 bases short, with 14 bases between. CDR3: CASSLLGQKQYF. CDR3 nucleotides: TGTGCCAGCAGCCTCTTAGGACAGAAGCAGTACTTC.

The chain combines TRBV5-1 with TRBJ1-6; maybe TRBD1 (5 bases). This CDR3 has 14 amino acids. The germline V gene encodes CDR1 SGHRS and CDR2 YFSETQ. Trimming took 0 bases from V and 8 from J, leaving 9 bases between them. The CDR3 is CASSLEQGYSPLHF. CDR3 bases: TGCGCCAGCAGCTTGGAGCAGGGTTATTCACCCCTCCACTTT.

This clonotype appeared many times. V usage is TRBV4-3 and J usage is TRBJ1-1, with 7 bases matching TRBD1. The CDR3 loop spans 15 amino acids. Germline CDR1 is LGHNA and CDR2 is YSLEER. J gave up 0 bases and V 6 bases, and 7 bases lay outside the gene matches. The CDR3 sequence: CASREGASMNTEAFF. The CDR3 nucleotides read TGCGCCAGCAGAGAGGGGGCCAGTATGAACACTGAAGCTTTCTTT.

The J gene is TRBJ2-3, the V gene TRBV5-1; 7 positions agree with TRBD1. This CDR3 is built from 16 residues. Germline CDR1 reads SGHRS; CDR2 reads YFSETQ. The V segment lost 0 bases and the J segment 3 bases; nucleotides outside the gene matches: 7. This chain's CDR3 is CASSLGQGKRTDTQYF. CDR3 coding DNA: TGCGCCAGCAGCTTGGGACAGGGCAAGAGGACAGATACGCAGTATTTT.